These T cell receptor beta chains were read from a single sample in a study of blood T cell repertoires in COVID-19. The table came from immunoSEQ multiplex PCR; TCRdb's copy has only in-frame clones and leaves some out. The table lists around 250,000 clones, 90% of them singletons. The sample comprised peripheral blood. Receptors originate from a woman in her sixties with COVID-19, enrolled during active disease. The CDR3 runs from the conserved cysteine through the conserved F or W. Fields, in order: V gene, J gene, clone size, D gene, CDR3 protein, CDR3 DNA. The D gene is left open where the match is weak. Expanded clones are given a class, and other clones once, few, many or no size at all.

TRBV11-2	TRBJ2-3	-	TRBD2	CASSYPSGGTDTQYF	TGTGCCAGCAGCTATCCTAGCGGGGGCACAGATACGCAGTATTTT
TRBV19	TRBJ1-5	-	TRBD1	CASRDRDREVYSNQPQHF	TGTGCCAGTCGAGACCGGGACAGGGAGGTCTATAGCAATCAGCCCCAGCATTTT
TRBV5-6	TRBJ2-1	once	TRBD1	CASSLGTGGGNEQFF	TGTGCCAGCAGCTTGGGGACAGGGGGCGGTAACGAGCAGTTCTTC
TRBV7-6	TRBJ2-7	medium-sized	TRBD2	CASTIGTKPYEQYF	TGTGCCAGCACCATAGGGACTAAACCCTACGAGCAGTACTTC
TRBV7-9	TRBJ1-2	-	-	CASSLEGEHYGYTF	TGTGCCAGCAGCTTAGAGGGGGAGCACTATGGCTACACCTTC
TRBV7-9	TRBJ1-2	-	-	CASSLNRDYGYTF	TGTGCCAGCAGCTTAAACAGGGACTATGGCTACACCTTC
TRBV5-1	TRBJ2-2	-	TRBD1	CASSLIGRGTGELFF	TGCGCCAGCAGCTTGATCGGCAGGGGGACCGGGGAGCTGTTTTTT
TRBV13	TRBJ1-1	once	TRBD1	CASSITGVTEAFF	TGTGCCAGCAGCATAACAGGGGTCACTGAAGCTTTCTTT
TRBV7-2	TRBJ2-4	once	-	CASSYRTGTGNNIQYF	TGTGCCAGCAGCTACCGGACCGGTACAGGGAATAACATTCAGTACTTC
TRBV6-2/TRBV6-3	TRBJ2-7	-	TRBD1	CASSRGQGYEQYF	TGTGCCAGCAGTCGGGGACAGGGCTACGAGCAGTACTTC
TRBV6-5	TRBJ1-2	-	-	CASSSTFNYGYTF	TGTGCCAGCAGTTCGACTTTTAACTATGGCTACACCTTC
TRBV29-1	TRBJ1-2	-	-	CSVGTGNYGYTF	TGCAGCGTCGGTACAGGGAACTATGGCTACACCTTC
TRBV12-3/TRBV12-4	TRBJ1-6	-	-	CASTSPNSPLHF	TGTGCCAGCACCTCCCCCAATTCACCCCTCCACTTT
TRBV6-6	TRBJ1-6	-	-	CASRGSLNSPLHF	TGTGCCAGCAGGGGCAGCCTCAATTCACCCCTCCACTTT
TRBV5-6	TRBJ2-7	-	TRBD2	CASLRGGGDYEQYF	TGTGCCAGCCTGCGAGGCGGGGGGGACTACGAGCAGTACTTC
TRBV2	TRBJ1-5	-	-	CASSESLGAAWAQPQHF	TGTGCCAGCAGTGAAAGTCTGGGGGCCGCCTGGGCTCAGCCCCAGCATTTT
TRBV24-1	TRBJ2-5	few	TRBD1	CATSRGRGETQYF	TGTGCCACCTCCAGGGGGAGAGGAGAGACCCAGTACTTC
TRBV2	TRBJ1-4	-	-	CASSGRRVTTNEKLFF	TGTGCCAGCAGTGGGCGGCGTGTTACGACTAATGAAAAACTGTTTTTT